The 18 T cell receptor beta chains presented below share a single source sample, sequenced in a study of cytomegalovirus exposure and HLA in healthy donors. It was with 60 Vbeta and 13 Jbeta primers that the PCR ran. The assay was immunoSEQ multiplex PCR, and TCRdb's table has in-frame clones only and misses some. The repertoire has 70,000 to 100,000 clones, roughly two thirds of them found once; the top ten carry around 7%. Sequences were obtained from PBMCs. Source of these receptors: a woman between 45 and 60 years old in good health and CMV-seropositive.

The chain recombines TRBV5-1 with TRBJ2-5; D may be TRBD2 (7 bases). This CDR3 is built from 16 residues. V was trimmed by 1 base and J by 3 bases, leaving 16 bases between them. The germline V gene has CDR1 SGHRS and CDR2 YFSETQ. CDR3 sequence reads: CASSLIGGAREETQYF. The CDR3, as DNA: TGCGCCAGCAGCTTGATAGGGGGGGCGCGAGAAGAGACCCAGTACTTC.

The chain combines TRBV6-6 with TRBJ1-5, with D perhaps TRBD1 (5 bases). The CDR3 loop spans 15 amino acids. Germline-derived CDR1 and CDR2 are MNHNY and SVGAGI (reference sequence). V shed 6 bases and J shed 2 bases, with 14 bases lying between them. CDR3 DNA: TGTGCCAGCAGCTCCGGGGACTGGGGCAATCAGCCCCAGCATTTT. This translates into CASSSGDWGNQPQHF.

The chain links TRBV18 to TRBJ1-5; a weak D match, TRBD1 (5 bases). This CDR3 is 16 amino acids long. V was clipped by 2 bases and J by 2 bases, with 13 bases between them. CDR1 is KGHSH and CDR2 is LQKENI in the germline V gene. The CDR3 region is CASSPTLGGGNQPQHF. The CDR3 nucleotides read TGTGCCAGCTCACCAACGTTGGGAGGGGGCAATCAGCCCCAGCATTTT.

This clone has just a few counts. The CDR3 sequence is CASRTGPGTDTQYF. In DNA, the CDR3 is TGTGCCAGCAGAACAGGGCCGGGCACAGATACGCAGTATTTT. The chain combines TRBV9 with TRBJ2-3; tentatively, D is TRBD1 (6 bases). With 5 bases removed from V and 1 base from J, the gap between germline ends came to 11 bases. CDR1 is SGDLS, CDR2 YYNGEE, per germline. This CDR3 is built from 14 residues.

This clone was seen more than once but under ten times. The chain is built from TRBV6-8 and TRBJ2-1, with a weak D call TRBD1 (5 bases). The V end was cut by 8 bases, the J end by 9 bases, with 23 bases between. The CDR3 loop spans 15 amino acids. CDR1 and CDR2 (germline): MNHGY, SAAAGT. The CDR3 region is CASQYDSFKITEQFF. In DNA form, the CDR3 reads TGTGCCAGCCAATATGACAGTTTTAAAATTACTGAGCAGTTCTTC.

The chain employs TRBV28 and TRBJ1-1; possibly TRBD1 for D (6 bases). Germline V gene data show CDR1 as MDHEN and CDR2 as SYDVKM. This CDR3 has 16 amino acids. Deletions cut 5 bases from V and 4 bases from J, with 20 bases between. The DNA for the CDR3 is TGTGCCAGCAGTCCTCGGGGGGGGGCGGAGGGCACTGAAGCTTTCTTT. As protein: CASSPRGGAEGTEAFF. Variable domain in full (rest from reference TRBV28 and TRBJ1-1): DVKVTQSSRYLVKRTGEKVFLECVQDMDHENMFWYRQDPGLGLRLIYFSYDVKMKEKGDIPEGYSVSREKKERFSLILESASTNQTSMYLCASSPRGGAEGTEAFFGQGTRLTVV.

The V gene is TRBV2, the J gene TRBJ2-3; tentatively, D is TRBD2 (5 bases). The V end lost 10 bases, the J end lost 10 bases, and 15 bases lay between the germline ends. This CDR3 has 11 amino acids. The V gene's germline CDR1 is SNHLY and CDR2 FYNNEI. DNA for the CDR3: TGTGCCATTCAACTAGAATCCCCGCAGTATTTT. Amino acid sequence: CAIQLESPQYF.

A word on this clone: At one end the junction does not follow the germline gene, possibly because of a read error. The chain links TRBV2 to TRBJ1-5, with 8 bases identical to TRBD1. This CDR3 comprises 15 residues. Germline V CDR1 and CDR2: SNHLY, FYNNEI. CDR3 nucleotide sequence: TGTGTCAGCAGTGAAGCGTCAGGGGGCGATCAGCCCCAGCATTTT. Translated: CVSSEASGGDQPQHF.

This clone is termed medium-sized. This chain uses TRBV5-6 with TRBJ1-6; 8 bases align to TRBD1. Trimming cost V 4 bases and J 8 bases; bases outside gene matches: 5. The germline V gene has CDR1 SGHDT and CDR2 YYEEEE. This CDR3 comprises 14 residues. The CDR3: CASSHRQGYSPLHF. The CDR3 bases are TGTGCCAGCAGCCATCGACAGGGGTATTCACCCCTCCACTTT.

The rearrangement joins TRBV18 to TRBJ1-2; D uncertain. Germline V gene lookup returns CDR1 KGHSH and CDR2 LQKENI. This CDR3 has 17 amino acids. The V end lost 3 bases, the J end lost 0 bases, and 17 bases lay between the germline ends. CDR3 loop: CASSPGRRPGPNYGYTF. The CDR3 coding sequence is TGTGCCAGCTCACCCGGGCGGAGGCCAGGCCCTAACTATGGCTACACCTTC.

This clone was picked up a small number of times. The chain carries TRBV5-5 and TRBJ1-4; 7 bases match TRBD1. Germline loops: CDR1 SGHKS, CDR2 YYEKEE (reference sequence). The CDR3 is made up of 12 amino acids. After removal of 8 bases from V and 8 bases from J, the junction contained 6 bases not matched to a gene. CDR3 sequence: CARKGAWEKLFF. Written as DNA, the CDR3 is TGTGCCAGAAAGGGGGCGTGGGAAAAACTGTTTTTT.

This clone was counted a single time. The V call is TRBV28, the J call TRBJ1-6, with D possibly TRBD1 on 5 matching bases. Per germline, CDR1 MDHEN and CDR2 SYDVKM. V was trimmed by 8 bases and J by 14 bases, leaving 16 bases between them. The CDR3 contains 12 residues. The CDR3 bases are TGTGCCAGCCCCCCCCTGCGGGGGACCCTCCACTTT. The encoded protein is CASPPLRGTLHF.

The J gene is TRBJ2-2, the V gene TRBV6-1, with D maybe TRBD1 (6 bases). The V and J ends lost 3 bases and 5 bases respectively, with 16 bases between them. Germline CDR1 MNHNS, CDR2 SASEGT. The CDR3 contains 16 residues. CDR3 coding DNA: TGTGCCAGCAGTGACCTCAGGGGAAGTGTAACCGGGGAGCTGTTTTTT. Its protein is CASSDLRGSVTGELFF.

The J gene is TRBJ1-4, the V gene TRBV2; a weak D match, TRBD1 (5 bases). The V and J ends lost 4 bases and 8 bases respectively, with 11 bases between them. This CDR3 comprises 13 residues. Germline V gives CDR1 SNHLY, CDR2 FYNNEI. CDR3 region: CASSGQQYEKLFF. Here the CDR3 DNA reads TGTGCCAGCAGTGGACAGCAATACGAAAAACTGTTTTTT.

This chain links TRBV4-1 with TRBJ1-2, with a tentative D call TRBD1 (6 bases). The V end lost 2 bases, the J end lost 14 bases, and 21 bases lay between the germline ends. The CDR3 is 14 amino acids. Germline-derived CDR1 and CDR2 are MGHRA and YSYEKL. CDR3 sequence: CASSQRGDGGARTF. In DNA form, the CDR3 reads TGCGCCAGCAGCCAAAGGGGAGATGGGGGGGCTCGGACCTTC.

The gene calls are TRBV6-5 and TRBJ1-2; 9 bases are a match to TRBD1. The CDR3 spans 14 residues. Germline V lookup: CDR1 MNHEY, CDR2 SVGAGI. After removal of 10 bases from V and 5 bases from J, the junction contained 11 bases not matched to a gene. The CDR3 reads CATEGGTGRYGYTF. The CDR3 DNA is TGTGCCACCGAGGGGGGGACAGGGCGATATGGCTACACCTTC.

The J gene is TRBJ2-1, the V gene TRBV19; weak D call: TRBD1 (6 bases). V lost 3 bases and J lost 10, with 10 bases in between. Germline V gives CDR1 LNHDA, CDR2 SQIVND (reference sequence). The CDR3 totals 12 residues. DNA for the CDR3: TGTGCCAGTAGTATCCGGGACACGGAGCAGTTCTTC. Its translation: CASSIRDTEQFF.

The CDR3 here is CASSLKGVPGELFF. CDR3 sequence (DNA): TGTGCCAGCAGTCTAAAAGGGGTCCCCGGGGAGCTGTTTTTT. The chain combines TRBV5-4 with TRBJ2-2; D may be TRBD1 (5 bases). From germline, CDR1 is SGHNT and CDR2 YYREEE (reference sequence). V lost 5 bases and J lost 6, with 14 bases in between. This CDR3 contains 14 residues.